The 32 T cell receptor beta chains below all came from one sample that was sequenced in a study of blood T cell repertoires in COVID-19. The method was immunoSEQ multiplex PCR; TCRdb's version includes in-frame clones alone and lacks a portion of them. Here the sample spans around 300,000 clones, roughly 89% being singletons. The material sequenced was peripheral blood. Receptor source: a middle-aged woman who had recovered from COVID-19.

The chain is built from TRBV5-5 and TRBJ2-7; 9 bases match TRBD1. Germline CDR1 reads SGHKS; CDR2 reads YYEKEE (reference sequence). Losses at the gene ends were 0 bases for V and 7 bases for J; bases not matched to a gene: 8. The CDR3 runs 15 residues. The CDR3, as DNA: TGTGCCAGCAGCTTGGGACAGGGGGTACTTAGGGAGCAGTACTTC. Amino acid sequence: CASSLGQGVLREQYF.

The chain has TRBV19 and TRBJ1-4; 10 nucleotides align to TRBD1. The CDR3 loop spans 19 amino acids. In germline, CDR1 is LNHDA, CDR2 SQIVND (reference sequence). The junction had 13 bases not matched to a gene; V was cut back by 4 bases and J by 2 bases. DNA of the CDR3: TGTGCCAGTAGTACATCCGGGACAGGGGCTTTCGGGACTAATGAAAAACTGTTTTTT. Its protein product is CASSTSGTGAFGTNEKLFF.

The chain links TRBV5-8 to TRBJ1-6; the match to TRBD1 covers 7 bases. V shed 0 bases and J 7 bases; nucleotides not matched to a gene: 7. Looked up from germline, CDR1 is SGHTS and CDR2 is YDEGEE. This CDR3 has 16 amino acids. In DNA, the CDR3 is TGTGCCAGCAGCTTGGGAGCCGTCAGGGGGAATTCACCCCTCCACTTT. It is translated as CASSLGAVRGNSPLHF.

Concerning this clone itself: The same CDR3 is also encoded by other DNA sequences in this sample. The chain has TRBV27 and TRBJ2-2, with D perhaps TRBD2 (5 bases). With 2 bases removed from V and 5 bases from J, the gap between germline ends came to 6 bases. Germline CDR1 and CDR2: MNHEY and SMNVEV (reference sequence). This CDR3 comprises 13 residues. The DNA for the CDR3 is TGTGCCAGCAGTTTACGGGGTACCGGGGAGCTGTTTTTT. It codes for CASSLRGTGELFF.

This clone was found once. This rearrangement joins TRBV6-5 to TRBJ2-3; possible D gene TRBD2, 5 bases. The CDR3 is made up of 14 amino acids. The ends were cut back, 11 bases at V and 5 bases at J, with 20 bases in the middle. The germline V gene encodes CDR1 MNHEY and CDR2 SVGAGI. The DNA for the CDR3 is TGTGCCTCCGCGAGGGTGGGCAAGCGAGATACGCAGTATTTT. Its protein product is CASARVGKRDTQYF.

V and J are TRBV7-3 and TRBJ2-1; TRBD2 is a possible D gene (6 bases). The V gene's germline CDR1 is SGHTA and CDR2 FQGTGA. CDR3 size: 14 residues. The V gene lost 3 bases and the J gene lost 3 bases, with 9 bases spanning the gap. The CDR3 loop reads CASSFSGLYNEQFF. The CDR3 bases are TGTGCCAGCAGCTTTAGCGGACTCTACAATGAGCAGTTCTTC.

The rearrangement uses TRBV18 and TRBJ2-5; 10 bases align to TRBD1. The CDR3 runs 15 residues. CDR1 is KGHSH, CDR2 LQKENI, per germline. V was pared by 2 bases and J by 4 bases, with 4 bases of the junction left unmatched. DNA for the CDR3: TGTGCCAGCTCACCAGGACAGGGGGTCCCAGAGACCCAGTACTTC. Translation gives CASSPGQGVPETQYF.

J is TRBJ1-1 and V is TRBV7-9, with D possibly TRBD1 on 6 matching bases. The V and J ends lost 0 bases and 3 bases respectively, with 8 bases between them. Germline V gives CDR1 SEHNR, CDR2 FQNEAQ (reference sequence). The CDR3 consists of 14 residues. DNA of the CDR3: TGTGCCAGCAGCTTAGCGTGGGGGCACACTGAAGCTTTCTTT. Translating gives CASSLAWGHTEAFF.

V is TRBV19 and J is TRBJ1-4; D possibly corresponds to TRBD1 (5 bases). Between the trimmed V and J ends, which lost 1 base and 3 bases, there was a span of 9 bases. The germline V gene encodes CDR1 LNHDA and CDR2 SQIVND (reference sequence). The CDR3 contains 15 residues. The CDR3 is CASSIVKGSNEKLFF. The CDR3 bases are TGTGCCAGTAGTATAGTGAAGGGGTCTAATGAAAAACTGTTTTTT. Full variable domain (outside the CDR3, taken from reference TRBV19 and TRBJ1-4): DGGITQSPKYLFRKEGQNVTLSCEQNLNHDAMYWYRQDPGQGLRLIYYSQIVNDFQKGDIAEGYSVSREKKESFPLTVTSAQKNPTAFYLCASSIVKGSNEKLFFGSGTQLSVL.

The chain joins TRBV7-3 to TRBJ2-2; no definite D call. The V gene lost 3 bases and the J gene lost 5 bases, with 7 bases spanning the gap. The CDR3 spans 13 residues. Germline V gene data show CDR1 as SGHTA and CDR2 as FQGTGA. The CDR3 nucleotides read TGTGCCAGCAGCTTGTCCGGGACCGGGGAGCTGTTTTTT. It translates to CASSLSGTGELFF.

V and J are TRBV28 and TRBJ2-2, with 8 bases fitting TRBD1. Germline CDR1 MDHEN, CDR2 SYDVKM. This CDR3 contains 16 residues. The trim removed 5 bases at V and 0 bases at J, leaving 5 bases unmatched. The CDR3 sequence is CASSRQTGANTGELFF. CDR3 DNA: TGTGCCAGCAGTCGACAGACAGGGGCGAACACCGGGGAGCTGTTTTTT.

The chain has TRBV11-3 and TRBJ2-7, with D unresolved. CDR3 length: 13 amino acids. V was trimmed by 4 bases and J by 0 bases, leaving 7 bases between them. Germline lookup yields CDR1 SGHNT and CDR2 YENEEA. The CDR3 sequence is CASSYTNSYEQYF. Here the CDR3 DNA reads TGTGCCAGCAGCTACACAAACTCCTACGAGCAGTACTTC. The full variable domain, its missing parts supplied by reference TRBV11-3 and TRBJ2-7, is EAGVVQSPRYKIIEKKQPVAFWCNPISGHNTLYWYLQNLGQGPELLIRYENEEAVDDSQLPKDRFSAERLKGVDSTLKIQPAELGDSAVYLCASSYTNSYEQYFGPGTRLTVT.

The rearrangement joins TRBV7-9 to TRBJ2-5, with 13 bases identical to TRBD2. This CDR3 spans 16 amino acids. The germline CDR1 and CDR2 sequences are SEHNR and FQNEAQ (reference sequence). Trimming cost V 5 bases and J 3 bases; bases outside gene matches: 6. The CDR3 spells CASSPGLAGEEETQYF. CDR3 DNA: TGTGCCAGCAGCCCCGGACTAGCGGGAGAGGAAGAGACCCAGTACTTC.

The CDR3 DNA sequence: TGCGCCAGCAGCGACGGACTAGCGGGAGTCAGGAGCACAGATACGCAGTATTTT. Its protein is CASSDGLAGVRSTDTQYF. The chain recombines TRBV4-1 with TRBJ2-3, with 13 bases lining up with TRBD2. Germline V gives CDR1 MGHRA, CDR2 YSYEKL. The V gene end was trimmed by 5 bases and the J gene end by 0 bases; junction bases not matched to a gene: 8. The CDR3 consists of 18 residues.

The chain is built from TRBV28 and TRBJ2-7; 8 bases are shared with TRBD1. With V trimmed by 7 bases and J by 7 bases, 9 bases remained unmatched. Germline loops: CDR1 MDHEN, CDR2 SYDVKM. The CDR3 runs 13 residues. CDR3 sequence reads: CASNDRGLGEQYF. For the CDR3, the DNA is TGTGCCAGCAACGACAGGGGTTTGGGGGAGCAGTACTTC.

The V gene is TRBV5-6, the J gene TRBJ2-6; 7 nucleotides line up with TRBD2. V lost 0 bases, J lost 0 bases, and 3 bases stayed unmatched. CDR3 length: 17 residues. Germline CDR1 reads SGHDT; CDR2 reads YYEEEE. This CDR3 reads CASSLVLAASGANVLTF. As DNA, the CDR3 is TGTGCCAGCAGCTTGGTTCTAGCGGCCTCTGGGGCCAACGTCCTGACTTTC. Using reference TRBV5-6 and TRBJ2-6 for the parts outside the CDR3, the full variable domain is DAGVTQSPTHLIKTRGQQVTLRCSPKSGHDTVSWYQQALGQGPQFIFQYYEEEERQRGNFPDRFSGHQFPNYSSELNVNALLLGDSALYLCASSLVLAASGANVLTFGAGSRLTVL.

This chain uses TRBV6-1 with TRBJ1-5; D perhaps matches TRBD1 (6 bases). The V end lost 3 bases, the J end lost 7 bases, and 16 bases lay between the germline ends. This CDR3 region has 15 residues. The germline V gene has CDR1 MNHNS and CDR2 SASEGT. The CDR3 DNA reads TGTGCCAGCAGTGAGGTCGGGGGGCTAGGACAGCCCCAGCATTTT. Translation: CASSEVGGLGQPQHF.

The V and J genes are TRBV19 and TRBJ2-5; D is perhaps TRBD1 (5 bases). The CDR3 has 14 residues. Trimming shortened V by 3 bases and J by 0 bases, and 8 bases separated the two germline ends. Germline CDR1 LNHDA, CDR2 SQIVND (reference sequence). CDR3 sequence: CASSIRTNQETQYF. The CDR3 DNA follows: TGTGCCAGTAGTATCCGGACAAACCAAGAGACCCAGTACTTC.

J is TRBJ2-7 and V is TRBV13; 7 nucleotides agree with TRBD1. The V gene end was trimmed by 5 bases and the J gene end by 2 bases; junction bases not matched to a gene: 3. The CDR3 sequence is 13 residues long. Germline-derived CDR1 and CDR2 are PRHDT and FYEKMQ (reference sequence). CDR3 residues: CASSPQGAYEQYF. CDR3 DNA sequence: TGTGCCAGCAGCCCGCAGGGGGCCTACGAGCAGTACTTC.

CDR3 protein: CASSLARRNPYEQYF. CDR3 sequence (DNA): TGTGCCAGCAGCTTAGCGAGGCGGAACCCCTACGAGCAGTACTTC. The rearrangement joins TRBV11-2 to TRBJ2-7; D is unresolved. The germline V gene encodes CDR1 SGHAT and CDR2 FQNNGV. This CDR3 is built from 15 residues. V dropped 1 base and J dropped 2 bases, with 12 bases sitting between them.

This chain uses TRBV14 with TRBJ1-2, with 10 bases identical to TRBD1. CDR3 length: 15 residues. The ends lost 1 base at V and 8 bases at J; junction bases unmatched: 7. Germline assignment: CDR1 SGHDN and CDR2 FVKESK. This chain's CDR3 is CASSQVGTGVSGYTF. The CDR3 nucleotides read TGTGCCAGCAGCCAAGTAGGGACAGGGGTGAGCGGCTACACCTTC.

The gene calls are TRBV3-1 (or the pseudogene TRBV3-2) and TRBJ2-1; tentatively, D is TRBD1 (6 bases). Germline CDR1 is LGHDT and CDR2 is YNNKEL (reference sequence). The germline V and J ends were trimmed by 2 bases and 2 bases, with 7 bases remaining between them. CDR3 length: 14 residues. CDR3: CASSQRGTYNEQFF. As DNA, the CDR3 is TGTGCCAGCAGCCAAAGGGGGACCTACAATGAGCAGTTCTTC.

The chain employs TRBV24-1 and TRBJ1-1; D is possibly TRBD1 (6 bases). Trimming left V 7 bases short and J 2 bases short, with 13 bases between. This CDR3 region has 14 residues. Germline CDR1 KGHDR, CDR2 SFDVKD. The CDR3 nucleotides are TGTGCCACCAGCGGGGGGGCGATAAACACTGAAGCTTTCTTT. Protein: CATSGGAINTEAFF.

The CDR3 here is CASSSPGTNDYTQYF. CDR3 nucleotide sequence: TGCGCCAGCAGCTCCCCCGGGACAAATGATTATACGCAGTATTTT. The rearrangement joins TRBV5-1 to TRBJ2-3, with TRBD1 as a possible D gene (6 bases). Germline V CDR1 and CDR2: SGHRS, YFSETQ. V was clipped by 3 bases and J by 7 bases, with 18 bases between them. There are 15 residues in the CDR3.

The V and J genes are TRBV5-6 and TRBJ2-1; TRBD1 matches at 8 bases. The CDR3 is 13 residues long. J was trimmed by 5 bases and V by 5 bases; bases with no gene match: 3. Germline V gives CDR1 SGHDT, CDR2 YYEEEE. CDR3 loop: CASSSDRDNEQFF. DNA for the CDR3: TGTGCCAGCAGTTCGGACAGGGACAATGAGCAGTTCTTC.

The genes are TRBV28 and TRBJ2-7, with 8 bases lining up with TRBD1. This CDR3 spans 16 amino acids. In germline, CDR1 is MDHEN, CDR2 SYDVKM. After removal of 7 bases from V and 0 bases from J, the junction contained 11 bases not matched to a gene. CDR3 loop: CASKLQGAPSSYEQYF. The DNA for the CDR3 is TGTGCCAGCAAGCTCCAGGGGGCACCCAGCTCCTACGAGCAGTACTTC.

This chain joins TRBV30 and TRBJ2-1; 10 nucleotides match TRBD2. This CDR3 is 19 amino acids long. V lost 2 bases to trimming and J lost 7 bases; unmatched junction nucleotides: 20. The V gene's germline CDR1 is GTSNPN and CDR2 SVGIG (reference sequence). CDR3 sequence reads: CAWSPLRLFLAGVANEQFF. Here the CDR3 DNA reads TGTGCCTGGAGTCCCCTCCGACTGTTCCTAGCGGGAGTGGCTAATGAGCAGTTCTTC. The complete variable domain, with remaining parts taken from reference TRBV30 and TRBJ2-1, reads SQTIHQWPATLVQPVGSPLSLECTVEGTSNPNLYWYRQAAGRGLQLLFYSVGIGQISSEVPQNLSASRPQDRQFILSSKKLLLSDSGFYLCAWSPLRLFLAGVANEQFFGPGTRLTVL.

Turning to this clone: This same CDR3 is encoded by further DNA sequences in the sample. The V call is TRBV5-1, the J call TRBJ2-3; 10 bases agree with TRBD2. This CDR3 spans 16 amino acids. The junction had 3 bases not matched to a gene; V was cut back by 0 bases and J by 2 bases. The germline V gene encodes CDR1 SGHRS and CDR2 YFSETQ. The CDR3 loop reads CASSLATSGNTDTQYF. CDR3 DNA: TGCGCCAGCAGCTTGGCCACTAGCGGGAACACAGATACGCAGTATTTT.

On this clone itself: A much larger clone differs by one base, so this may be a read error. The chain uses TRBV11-3 and TRBJ2-7; perhaps TRBD2 as D (6 bases). The CDR3 is 13 residues long. Germline CDR1 SGHNT, CDR2 YENEEA. The germline V and J ends were trimmed by 3 bases and 0 bases, with 6 bases remaining between them. In nucleotides, the CDR3 is TGTGCCAGCAGCTTCGGGGGCTCCTACGAGCAGTACTTC. It translates to CASSFGGSYEQYF.

The gene calls are TRBV27 and TRBJ1-5; D might be TRBD1 (5 bases). Germline V gene lookup returns CDR1 MNHEY and CDR2 SMNVEV (reference sequence). V shed 2 bases and J shed 2 bases, with 7 bases lying between them. The CDR3 sequence is 14 residues long. Written as DNA, the CDR3 is TGTGCCAGCAGTTTACTGGGGCGCAATCAGCCCCAGCATTTT. The encoded protein is CASSLLGRNQPQHF.

The rearrangement joins TRBV3-1 (or the pseudogene TRBV3-2) to TRBJ1-4; tentatively, D is TRBD1 (6 bases). CDR3 size: 13 residues. Trimming left V 4 bases short and J 6 bases short, with 9 bases between. Germline loops: CDR1 LGHDT, CDR2 YNNKEL (reference sequence). This CDR3 reads CASSPYRDEKLFF. For the CDR3, the DNA is TGTGCCAGCAGCCCGTACAGGGATGAAAAACTGTTTTTT.

In DNA form, the CDR3 reads TGTGCCAGCTCGAGGAGCTCCTATAATTCACCCCTCCACTTT. It codes for CASSRSSYNSPLHF. This sequence joins TRBV18 and TRBJ1-6; D is undetermined. The CDR3 has 14 residues. Germline loops: CDR1 KGHSH, CDR2 LQKENI. The germline V and J ends were trimmed by 6 bases and 0 bases, with 6 bases remaining between them.